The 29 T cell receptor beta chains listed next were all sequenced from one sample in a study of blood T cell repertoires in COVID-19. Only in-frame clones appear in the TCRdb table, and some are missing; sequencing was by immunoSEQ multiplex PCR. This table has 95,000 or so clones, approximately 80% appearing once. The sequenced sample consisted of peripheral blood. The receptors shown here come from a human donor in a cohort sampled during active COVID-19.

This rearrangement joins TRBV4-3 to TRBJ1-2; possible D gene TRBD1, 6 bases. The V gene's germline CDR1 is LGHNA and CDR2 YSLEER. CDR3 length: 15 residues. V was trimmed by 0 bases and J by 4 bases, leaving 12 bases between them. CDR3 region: CASSQDGGDTYGYTF. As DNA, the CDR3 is TGCGCCAGCAGCCAAGATGGTGGGGACACCTATGGCTACACCTTC.

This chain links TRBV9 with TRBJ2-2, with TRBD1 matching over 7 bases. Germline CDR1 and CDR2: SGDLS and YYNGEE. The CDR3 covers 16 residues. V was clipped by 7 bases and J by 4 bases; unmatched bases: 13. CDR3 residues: CASGWTGTAATGELFF. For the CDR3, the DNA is TGTGCCAGCGGATGGACCGGGACAGCCGCCACCGGGGAGCTGTTTTTT. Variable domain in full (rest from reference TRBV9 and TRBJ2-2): DSGVTQTPKHLITATGQRVTLRCSPRSGDLSVYWYQQSLDQGLQFLIQYYNGEERAKGNILERFSAQQFPDLHSELNLSSLELGDSALYFCASGWTGTAATGELFFGEGSRLTVL.

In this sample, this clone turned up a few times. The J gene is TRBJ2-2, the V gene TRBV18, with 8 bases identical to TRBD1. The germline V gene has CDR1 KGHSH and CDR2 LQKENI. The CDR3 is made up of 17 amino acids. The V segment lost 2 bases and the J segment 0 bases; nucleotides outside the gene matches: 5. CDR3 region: CASSPFGQGTNTGELFF. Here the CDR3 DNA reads TGTGCCAGCTCACCATTCGGACAGGGAACGAACACCGGGGAGCTGTTTTTT.

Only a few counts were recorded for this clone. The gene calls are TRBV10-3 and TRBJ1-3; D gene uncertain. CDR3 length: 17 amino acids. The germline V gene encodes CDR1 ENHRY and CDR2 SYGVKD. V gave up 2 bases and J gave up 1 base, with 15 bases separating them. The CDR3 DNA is TGTGCCATCAGTGAGACGATCCCCGGACTTTCTGGAAACACCATATATTTT. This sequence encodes CAISETIPGLSGNTIYF.

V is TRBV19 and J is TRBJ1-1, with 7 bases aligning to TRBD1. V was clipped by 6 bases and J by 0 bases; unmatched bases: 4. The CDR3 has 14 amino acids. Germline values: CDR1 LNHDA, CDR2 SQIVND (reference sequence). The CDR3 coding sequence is TGTGCCAGTAGGCCAGGGGGTGTGAACACTGAAGCTTTCTTT. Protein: CASRPGGVNTEAFF.

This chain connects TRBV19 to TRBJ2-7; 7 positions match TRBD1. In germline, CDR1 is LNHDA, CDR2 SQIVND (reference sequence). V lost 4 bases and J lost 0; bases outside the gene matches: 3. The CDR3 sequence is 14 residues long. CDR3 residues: CASSTRTGSYEQYF. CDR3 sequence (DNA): TGTGCCAGTAGTACTCGGACAGGCTCCTACGAGCAGTACTTC.

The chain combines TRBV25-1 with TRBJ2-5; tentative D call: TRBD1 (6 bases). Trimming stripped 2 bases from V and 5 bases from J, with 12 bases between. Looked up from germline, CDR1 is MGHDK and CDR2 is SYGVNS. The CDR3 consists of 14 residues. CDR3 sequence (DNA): TGTGCCAGCAGTGAACCCTTCCAGGGGGAGACCCAGTACTTC. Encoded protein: CASSEPFQGETQYF. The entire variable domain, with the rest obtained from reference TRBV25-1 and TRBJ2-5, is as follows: EADIYQTPRYLVIGTGKKITLECSQTMGHDKMYWYQQDPGMELHLIHYSYGVNSTEKGDLSSESTVSRIRTEHFPLTLESARPSHTSQYLCASSEPFQGETQYFGPGTRLLVL.

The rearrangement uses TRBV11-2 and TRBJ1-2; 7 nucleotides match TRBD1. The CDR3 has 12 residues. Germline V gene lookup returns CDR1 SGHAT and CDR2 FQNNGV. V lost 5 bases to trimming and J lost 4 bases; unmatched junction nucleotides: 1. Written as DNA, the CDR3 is TGTGCCAGCAGCAGGGACAGCTATGGCTACACCTTC. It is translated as CASSRDSYGYTF. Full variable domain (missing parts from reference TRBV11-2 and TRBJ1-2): EAGVAQSPRYKIIEKRQSVAFWCNPISGHATLYWYQQILGQGPKLLIQFQNNGVVDDSQLPKDRFSAERLKGVDSTLKIQPAKLEDSAVYLCASSRDSYGYTFGSGTRLTVV.

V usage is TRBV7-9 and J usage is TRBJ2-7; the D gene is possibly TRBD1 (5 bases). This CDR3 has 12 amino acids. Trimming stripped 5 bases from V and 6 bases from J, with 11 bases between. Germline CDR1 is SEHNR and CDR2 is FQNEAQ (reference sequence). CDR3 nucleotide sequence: TGTGCCAGCAGCCCAGGTACAGGCGAGCAGTACTTC. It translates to CASSPGTGEQYF. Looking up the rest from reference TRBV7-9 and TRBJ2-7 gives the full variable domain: DTGVSQNPRHKITKRGQNVTFRCDPISEHNRLYWYRQTLGQGPEFLTYFQNEAQLEKSRLLSDRFSAERPKGSFSTLEIQRTEQGDSAMYLCASSPGTGEQYFGPGTRLTVT.

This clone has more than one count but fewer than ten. CDR3 bases: TGTGCCAGCAGTGAATACGACAGGGGGTTGACTCAGCCCCAGCATTTT. It translates to CASSEYDRGLTQPQHF. V and J are TRBV6-1 and TRBJ1-5, with 9 nucleotides matching TRBD1. J gave up 6 bases and V 2 bases, and 8 bases lay outside the gene matches. The length of the CDR3 is 16 residues. Per germline, CDR1 MNHNS and CDR2 SASEGT.

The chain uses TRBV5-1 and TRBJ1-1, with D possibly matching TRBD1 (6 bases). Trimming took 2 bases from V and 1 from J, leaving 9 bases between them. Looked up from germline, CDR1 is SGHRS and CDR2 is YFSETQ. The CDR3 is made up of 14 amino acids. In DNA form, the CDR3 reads TGCGCCAGCAGCTTTGACAGGCCGAACACTGAAGCTTTCTTT. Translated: CASSFDRPNTEAFF.

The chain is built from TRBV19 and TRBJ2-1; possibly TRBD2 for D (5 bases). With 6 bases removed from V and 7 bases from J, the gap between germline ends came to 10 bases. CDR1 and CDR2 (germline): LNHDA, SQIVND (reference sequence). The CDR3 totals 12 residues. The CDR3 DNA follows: TGTGCCAGTAGCCCCAGGACTAATGAGCAGTTCTTC. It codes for CASSPRTNEQFF.

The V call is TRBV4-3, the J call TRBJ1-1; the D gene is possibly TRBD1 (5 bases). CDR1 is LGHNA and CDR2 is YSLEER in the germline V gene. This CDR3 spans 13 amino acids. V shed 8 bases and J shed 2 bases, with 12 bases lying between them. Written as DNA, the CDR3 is TGCGCCAGCCGCGGGGACCGAAACACTGAAGCTTTCTTT. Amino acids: CASRGDRNTEAFF.

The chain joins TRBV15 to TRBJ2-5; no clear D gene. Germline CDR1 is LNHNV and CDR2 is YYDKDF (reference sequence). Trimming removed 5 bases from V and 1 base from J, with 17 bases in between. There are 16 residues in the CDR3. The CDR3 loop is CATSPQPPHSQETQYF. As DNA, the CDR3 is TGTGCCACCAGCCCACAGCCACCCCATAGCCAAGAGACCCAGTACTTC.

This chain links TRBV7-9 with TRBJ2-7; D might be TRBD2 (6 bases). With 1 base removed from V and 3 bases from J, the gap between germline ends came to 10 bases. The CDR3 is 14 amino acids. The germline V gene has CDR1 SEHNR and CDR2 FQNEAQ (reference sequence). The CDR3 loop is CASSLDGSFYEQYF. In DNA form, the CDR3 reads TGTGCCAGCAGCTTAGACGGGAGTTTCTACGAGCAGTACTTC.

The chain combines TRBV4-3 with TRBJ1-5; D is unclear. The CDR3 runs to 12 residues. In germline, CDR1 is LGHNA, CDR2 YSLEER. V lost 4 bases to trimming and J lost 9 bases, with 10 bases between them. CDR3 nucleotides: TGCGCCAGCAGCCGCGGAGAGGGGCCCCAGCATTTT. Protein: CASSRGEGPQHF.

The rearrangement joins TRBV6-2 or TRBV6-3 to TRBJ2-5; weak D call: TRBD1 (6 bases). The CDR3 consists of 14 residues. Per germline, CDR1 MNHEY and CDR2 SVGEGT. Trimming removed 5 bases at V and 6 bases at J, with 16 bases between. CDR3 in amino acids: CASSTPAQGQTQYF. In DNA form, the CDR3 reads TGTGCCAGCAGTACCCCGGCCCAGGGGCAGACCCAGTACTTC.

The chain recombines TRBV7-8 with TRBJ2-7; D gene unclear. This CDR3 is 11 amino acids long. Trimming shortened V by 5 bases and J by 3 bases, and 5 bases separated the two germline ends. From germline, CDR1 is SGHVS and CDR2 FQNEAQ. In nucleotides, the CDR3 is TGTGCCAGCAGCCCCCGCTACGAGCAGTACTTC. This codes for CASSPRYEQYF.

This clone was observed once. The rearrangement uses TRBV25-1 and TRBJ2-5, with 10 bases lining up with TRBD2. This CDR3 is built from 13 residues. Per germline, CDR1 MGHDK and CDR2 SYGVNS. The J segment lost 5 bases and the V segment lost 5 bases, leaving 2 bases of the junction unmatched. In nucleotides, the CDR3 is TGTGCCAGCAGTAGCGGGAGGGGGGAGACCCAGTACTTC. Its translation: CASSSGRGETQYF.

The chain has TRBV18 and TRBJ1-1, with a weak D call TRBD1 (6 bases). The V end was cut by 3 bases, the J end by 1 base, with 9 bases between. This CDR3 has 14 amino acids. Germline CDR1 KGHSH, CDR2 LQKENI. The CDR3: CASSPDSSNTEAFF. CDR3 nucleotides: TGTGCCAGCTCACCGGACAGCTCGAACACTGAAGCTTTCTTT.

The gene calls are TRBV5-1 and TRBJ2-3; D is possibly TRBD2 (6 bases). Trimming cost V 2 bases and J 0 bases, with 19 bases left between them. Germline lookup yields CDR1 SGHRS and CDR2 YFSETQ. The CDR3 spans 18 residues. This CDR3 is CASSFPRGTGASTDTQYF. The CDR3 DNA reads TGCGCCAGCAGCTTCCCCCGGGGGACGGGCGCTAGCACAGATACGCAGTATTTT.

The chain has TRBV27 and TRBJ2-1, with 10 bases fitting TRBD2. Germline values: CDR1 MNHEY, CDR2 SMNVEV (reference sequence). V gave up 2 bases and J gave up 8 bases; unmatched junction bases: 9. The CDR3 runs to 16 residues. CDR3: CASSLQGLAKIHEQFF. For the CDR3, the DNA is TGTGCCAGCAGTTTACAGGGACTAGCGAAGATCCATGAGCAGTTCTTC.

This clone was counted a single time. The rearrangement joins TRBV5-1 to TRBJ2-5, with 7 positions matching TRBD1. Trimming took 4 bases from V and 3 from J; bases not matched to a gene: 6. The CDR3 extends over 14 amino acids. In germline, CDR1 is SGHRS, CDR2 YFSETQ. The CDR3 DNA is TGCGCCAGCAGCCTATGGGACAGCGAAGAGACCCAGTACTTC. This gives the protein CASSLWDSEETQYF.

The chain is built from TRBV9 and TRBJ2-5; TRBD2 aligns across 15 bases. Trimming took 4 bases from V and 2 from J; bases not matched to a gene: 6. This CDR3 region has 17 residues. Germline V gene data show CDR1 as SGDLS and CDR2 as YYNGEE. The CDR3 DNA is TGTGCCAGCAGCCCGGGACTAGCGGGGGGACCACAAGAGACCCAGTACTTC. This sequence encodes CASSPGLAGGPQETQYF.

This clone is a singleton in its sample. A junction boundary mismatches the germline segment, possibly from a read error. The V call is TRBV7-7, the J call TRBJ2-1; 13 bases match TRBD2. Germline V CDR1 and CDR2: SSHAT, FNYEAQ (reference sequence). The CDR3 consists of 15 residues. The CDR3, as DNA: TGTGCTAGCAGCGCCGGGACTAGCGGGATATATGAGCAGTTCTTC. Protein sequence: CASSAGTSGIYEQFF. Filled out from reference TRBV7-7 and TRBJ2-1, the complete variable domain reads GAGVSQSPRYKVTKRGQDVTLRCDPISSHATLYWYQQALGQGPEFLTYFNYEAQPDKSGLPSDRFSAERPEGSISTLTIQRTEQRDSAMYRCASSAGTSGIYEQFFGPGTRLTVL.

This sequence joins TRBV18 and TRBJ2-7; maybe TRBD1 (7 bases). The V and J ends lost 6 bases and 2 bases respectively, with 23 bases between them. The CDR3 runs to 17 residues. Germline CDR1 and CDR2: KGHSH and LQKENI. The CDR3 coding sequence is TGTGCCAGCTCCAGGGGCCGTCAAGGGGGCGGGACCTACGAGCAGTACTTC. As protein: CASSRGRQGGGTYEQYF.

The CDR3 loop is CASSLDRGGTGELFF. The CDR3 region has the DNA TGTGCCAGCTCATTGGACAGGGGGGGCACCGGGGAGCTGTTTTTT. The genes are TRBV18 and TRBJ2-2, with 10 bases identical to TRBD1. The length of the CDR3 is 15 residues. CDR1 and CDR2 (germline): KGHSH, LQKENI. The J segment lost 4 bases and the V segment lost 5 bases, leaving 4 bases of the junction unmatched.

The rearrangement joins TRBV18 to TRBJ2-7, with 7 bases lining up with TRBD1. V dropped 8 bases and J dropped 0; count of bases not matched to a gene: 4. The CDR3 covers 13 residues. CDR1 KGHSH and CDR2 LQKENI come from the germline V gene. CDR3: CASRQGSSYEQYF. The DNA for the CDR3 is TGTGCCAGCCGACAGGGTTCCTCCTACGAGCAGTACTTC.

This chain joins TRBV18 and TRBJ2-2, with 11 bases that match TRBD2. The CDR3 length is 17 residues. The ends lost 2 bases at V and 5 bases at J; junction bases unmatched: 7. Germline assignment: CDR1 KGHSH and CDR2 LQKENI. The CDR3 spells CASSPGVGTSGTGELFF. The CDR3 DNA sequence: TGTGCCAGCTCACCAGGTGTCGGGACTAGCGGTACCGGGGAGCTGTTTTTT.